The clone carrying this TCR beta chain was seen a few times. This specimen belongs to a study of identical twins. The CDR3 is made up of 16 amino acids. CDR1 is LGHNA and CDR2 is YSLEER in the germline V gene. With 1 base clipped from V and 2 bases from J, the junction kept 8 bases outside the gene matches. TCRdb analysed the 5' RACE reads with MiXCR anew, one entry per CDR3 protein. Of just over 500,000 distinct CDR3 sequences listed, approximately 22% are singletons. Separately, the same data were catalogued under a study of T cells expressing NK-cell markers. Turning to that study: Dominant NKG2C+ clonotypes made up about 1.0-7.5% of CD8+ T cells in 5 or 6 donors.

The gene calls are TRBV4-3 and TRBJ2-7, with TRBD1 identical over 7 bases. This receptor was obtained from a woman under 30 in good health. Input material: CD4+ T cells sorted from blood. CDR3 bases: TGCGCCAGCAGCCAAGCCCTCCAGGGGGAAGCCTACGAGCAGTACTTC. This encodes CASSQALQGEAYEQYF.